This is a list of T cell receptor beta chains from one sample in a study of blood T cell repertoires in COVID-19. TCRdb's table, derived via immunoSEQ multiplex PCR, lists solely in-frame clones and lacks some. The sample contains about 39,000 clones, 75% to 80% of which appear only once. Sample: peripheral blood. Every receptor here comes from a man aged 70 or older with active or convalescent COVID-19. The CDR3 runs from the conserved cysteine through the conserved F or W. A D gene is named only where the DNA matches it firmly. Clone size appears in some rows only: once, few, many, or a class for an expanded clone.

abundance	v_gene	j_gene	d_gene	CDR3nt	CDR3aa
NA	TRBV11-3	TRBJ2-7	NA	TGTGCCAGCAGCTTAAACAGGGATCGCGAGCAGTACTTC	CASSLNRDREQYF
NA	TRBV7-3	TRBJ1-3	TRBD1	TGTGCCAGCAGCTTGGGACAGCCTGGAAACACCATATATTTT	CASSLGQPGNTIYF
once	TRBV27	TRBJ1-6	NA	TGTGCCAGCAGTGGGACTGTCGGGCCCAATTCACCCCTCCACTTT	CASSGTVGPNSPLHF
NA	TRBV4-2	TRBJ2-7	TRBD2	TGTGCCAGCAGCCAAGAATTAGCGGGAGGCTCCTACGAGCAGTACTTC	CASSQELAGGSYEQYF
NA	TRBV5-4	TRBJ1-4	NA	TGTGCCAGCAGCTTGGCCGGGGTCGGTAATAATGAAAAACTGTTTTTT	CASSLAGVGNNEKLFF
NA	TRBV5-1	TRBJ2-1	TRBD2	TGCGCCAGCAGCTTGTGGGAGGGCGGGGATGAGCAGTTCTTC	CASSLWEGGDEQFF
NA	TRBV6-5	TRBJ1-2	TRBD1	TGTGCCAGCAGGTCGGACAGGGGGGACGATGGCTACACCTTC	CASRSDRGDDGYTF
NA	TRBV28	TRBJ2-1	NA	TGTGCCAGCAGTTTAATTACGGGGGACTCCTACAATGAGCAGTTCTTC	CASSLITGDSYNEQFF
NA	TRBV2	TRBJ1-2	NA	TGTGCCAGCAGCCCAACAGAAAAGACAGGCTACACCTTC	CASSPTEKTGYTF
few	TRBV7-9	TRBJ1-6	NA	TGTGCCAGCAGCTTAGGGGGACACGGCGGTAATTCACCCCTCCACTTT	CASSLGGHGGNSPLHF
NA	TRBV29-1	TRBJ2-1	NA	TGCAGCGTTGACAGGCAGGGTTCCTACAATGAGCAGTTCTTC	CSVDRQGSYNEQFF
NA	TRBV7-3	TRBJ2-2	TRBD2	TGTGCCAGCAGCGCCTCGCAAGCGGGGAGGCTCACCGGGGAGCTGTTTTTT	CASSASQAGRLTGELFF
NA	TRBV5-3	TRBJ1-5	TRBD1	TGTGCCAGAATGAGGACAGGGGGCTTTGGCAATCAGCCCCAGCATTTT	CARMRTGGFGNQPQHF
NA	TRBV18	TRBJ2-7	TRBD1	TGTGCCAGCTCCCCCAGACAGGGTAACGAGCAGTACTTC	CASSPRQGNEQYF
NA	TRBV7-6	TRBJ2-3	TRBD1	TGTGCCAGCAGCGAGACAGGGGGCTCTGAAGATACGCAGTATTTT	CASSETGGSEDTQYF